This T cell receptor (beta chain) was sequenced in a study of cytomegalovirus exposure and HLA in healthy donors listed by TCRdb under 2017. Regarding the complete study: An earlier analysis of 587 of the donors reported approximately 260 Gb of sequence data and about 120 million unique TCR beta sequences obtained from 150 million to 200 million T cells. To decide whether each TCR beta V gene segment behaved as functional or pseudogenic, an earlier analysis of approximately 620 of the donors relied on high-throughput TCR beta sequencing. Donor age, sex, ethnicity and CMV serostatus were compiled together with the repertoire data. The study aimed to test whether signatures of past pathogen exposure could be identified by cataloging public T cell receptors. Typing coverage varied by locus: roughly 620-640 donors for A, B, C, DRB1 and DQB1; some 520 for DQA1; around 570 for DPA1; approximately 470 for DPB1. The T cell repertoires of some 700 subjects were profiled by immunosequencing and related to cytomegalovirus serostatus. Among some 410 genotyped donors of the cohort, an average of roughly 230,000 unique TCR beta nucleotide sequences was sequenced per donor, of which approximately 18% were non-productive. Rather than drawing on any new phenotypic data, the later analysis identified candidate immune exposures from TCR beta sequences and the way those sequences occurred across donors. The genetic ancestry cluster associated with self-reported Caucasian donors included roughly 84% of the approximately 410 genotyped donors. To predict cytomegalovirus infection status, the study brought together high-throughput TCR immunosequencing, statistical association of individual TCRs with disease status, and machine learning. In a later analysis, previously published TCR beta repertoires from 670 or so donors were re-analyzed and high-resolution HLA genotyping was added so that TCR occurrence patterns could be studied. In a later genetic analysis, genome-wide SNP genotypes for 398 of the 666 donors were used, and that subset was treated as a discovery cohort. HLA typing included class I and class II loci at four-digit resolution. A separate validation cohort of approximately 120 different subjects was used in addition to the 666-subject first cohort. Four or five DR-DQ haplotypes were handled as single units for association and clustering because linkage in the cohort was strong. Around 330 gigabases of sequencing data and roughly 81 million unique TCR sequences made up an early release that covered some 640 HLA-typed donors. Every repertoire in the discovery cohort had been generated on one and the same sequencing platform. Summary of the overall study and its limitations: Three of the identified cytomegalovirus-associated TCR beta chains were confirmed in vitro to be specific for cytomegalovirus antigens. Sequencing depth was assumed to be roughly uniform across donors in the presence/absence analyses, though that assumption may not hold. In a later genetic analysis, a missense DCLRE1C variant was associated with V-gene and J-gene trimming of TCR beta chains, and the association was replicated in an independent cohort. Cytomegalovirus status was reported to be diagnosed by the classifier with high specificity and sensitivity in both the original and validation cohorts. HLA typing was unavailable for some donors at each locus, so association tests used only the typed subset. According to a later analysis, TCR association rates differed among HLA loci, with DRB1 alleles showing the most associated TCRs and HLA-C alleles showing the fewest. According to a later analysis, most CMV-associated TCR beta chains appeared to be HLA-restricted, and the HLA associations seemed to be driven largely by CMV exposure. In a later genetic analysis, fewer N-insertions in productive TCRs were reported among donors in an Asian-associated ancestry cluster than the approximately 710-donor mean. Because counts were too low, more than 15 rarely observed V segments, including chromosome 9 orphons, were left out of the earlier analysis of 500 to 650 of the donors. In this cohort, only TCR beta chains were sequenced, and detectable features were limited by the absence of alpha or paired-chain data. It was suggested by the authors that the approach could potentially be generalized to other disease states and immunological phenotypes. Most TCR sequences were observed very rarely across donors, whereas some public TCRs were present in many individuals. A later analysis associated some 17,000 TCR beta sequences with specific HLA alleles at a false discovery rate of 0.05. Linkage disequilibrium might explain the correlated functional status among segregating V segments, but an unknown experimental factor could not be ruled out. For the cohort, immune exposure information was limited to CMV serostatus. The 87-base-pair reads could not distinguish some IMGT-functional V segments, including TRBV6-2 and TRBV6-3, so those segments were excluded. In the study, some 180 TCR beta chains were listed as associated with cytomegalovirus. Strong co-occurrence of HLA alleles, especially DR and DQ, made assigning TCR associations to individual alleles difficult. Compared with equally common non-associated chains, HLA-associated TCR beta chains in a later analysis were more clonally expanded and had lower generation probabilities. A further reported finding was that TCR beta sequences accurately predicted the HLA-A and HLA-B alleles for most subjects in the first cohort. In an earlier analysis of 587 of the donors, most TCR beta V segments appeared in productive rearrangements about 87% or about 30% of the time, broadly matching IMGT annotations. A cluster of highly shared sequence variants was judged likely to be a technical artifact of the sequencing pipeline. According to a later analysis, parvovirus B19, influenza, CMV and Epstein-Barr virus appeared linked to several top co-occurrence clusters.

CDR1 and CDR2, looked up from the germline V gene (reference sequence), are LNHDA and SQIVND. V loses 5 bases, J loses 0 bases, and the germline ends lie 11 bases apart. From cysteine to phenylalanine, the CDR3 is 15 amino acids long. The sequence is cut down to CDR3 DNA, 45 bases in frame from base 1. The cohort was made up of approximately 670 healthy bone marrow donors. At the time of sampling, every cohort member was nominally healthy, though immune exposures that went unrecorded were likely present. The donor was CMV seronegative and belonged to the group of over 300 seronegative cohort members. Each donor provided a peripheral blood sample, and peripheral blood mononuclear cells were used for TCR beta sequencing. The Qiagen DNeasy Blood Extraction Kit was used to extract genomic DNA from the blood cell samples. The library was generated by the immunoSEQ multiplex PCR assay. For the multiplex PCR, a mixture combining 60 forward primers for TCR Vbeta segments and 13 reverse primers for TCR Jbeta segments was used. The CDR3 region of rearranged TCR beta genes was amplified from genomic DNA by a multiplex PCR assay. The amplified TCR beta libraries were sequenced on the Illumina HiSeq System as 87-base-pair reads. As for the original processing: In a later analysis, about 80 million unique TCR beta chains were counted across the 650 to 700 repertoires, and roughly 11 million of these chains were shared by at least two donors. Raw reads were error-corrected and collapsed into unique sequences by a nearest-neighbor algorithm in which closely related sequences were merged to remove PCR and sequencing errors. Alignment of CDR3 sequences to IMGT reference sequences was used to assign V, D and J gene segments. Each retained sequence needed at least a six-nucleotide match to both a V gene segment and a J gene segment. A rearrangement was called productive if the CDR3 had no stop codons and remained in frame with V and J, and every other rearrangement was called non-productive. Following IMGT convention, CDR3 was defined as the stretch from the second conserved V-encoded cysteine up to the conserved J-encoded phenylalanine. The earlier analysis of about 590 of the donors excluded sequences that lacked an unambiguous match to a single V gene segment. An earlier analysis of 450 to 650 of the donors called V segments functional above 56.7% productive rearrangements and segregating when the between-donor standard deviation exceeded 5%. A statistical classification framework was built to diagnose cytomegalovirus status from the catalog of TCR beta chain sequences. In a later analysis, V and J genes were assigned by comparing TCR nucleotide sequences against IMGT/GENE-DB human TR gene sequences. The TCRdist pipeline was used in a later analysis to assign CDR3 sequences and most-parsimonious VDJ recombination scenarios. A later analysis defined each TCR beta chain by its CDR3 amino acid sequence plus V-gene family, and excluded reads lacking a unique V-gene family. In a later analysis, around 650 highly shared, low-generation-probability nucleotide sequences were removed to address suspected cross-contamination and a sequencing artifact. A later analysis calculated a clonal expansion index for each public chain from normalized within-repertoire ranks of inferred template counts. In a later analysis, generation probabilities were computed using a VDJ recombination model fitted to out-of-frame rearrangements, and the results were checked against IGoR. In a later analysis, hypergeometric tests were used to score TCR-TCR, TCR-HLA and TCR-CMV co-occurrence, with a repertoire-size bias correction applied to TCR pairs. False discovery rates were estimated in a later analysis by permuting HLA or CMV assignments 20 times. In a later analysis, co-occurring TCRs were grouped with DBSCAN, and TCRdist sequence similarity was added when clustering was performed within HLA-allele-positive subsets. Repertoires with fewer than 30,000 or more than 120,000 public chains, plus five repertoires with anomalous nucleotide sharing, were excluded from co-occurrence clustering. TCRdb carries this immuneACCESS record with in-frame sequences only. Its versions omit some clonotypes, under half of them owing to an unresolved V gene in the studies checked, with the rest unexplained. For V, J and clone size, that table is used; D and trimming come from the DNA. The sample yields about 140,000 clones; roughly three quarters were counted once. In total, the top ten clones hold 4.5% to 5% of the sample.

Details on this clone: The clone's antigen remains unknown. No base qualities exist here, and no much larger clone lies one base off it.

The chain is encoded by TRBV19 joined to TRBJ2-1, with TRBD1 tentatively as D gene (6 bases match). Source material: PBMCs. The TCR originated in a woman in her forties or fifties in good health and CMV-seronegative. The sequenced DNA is TGTGCCAGTAGTGCAGGACAGAGCTCCTACAATGAGCAGTTCTTC. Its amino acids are CASSAGQSSYNEQFF.